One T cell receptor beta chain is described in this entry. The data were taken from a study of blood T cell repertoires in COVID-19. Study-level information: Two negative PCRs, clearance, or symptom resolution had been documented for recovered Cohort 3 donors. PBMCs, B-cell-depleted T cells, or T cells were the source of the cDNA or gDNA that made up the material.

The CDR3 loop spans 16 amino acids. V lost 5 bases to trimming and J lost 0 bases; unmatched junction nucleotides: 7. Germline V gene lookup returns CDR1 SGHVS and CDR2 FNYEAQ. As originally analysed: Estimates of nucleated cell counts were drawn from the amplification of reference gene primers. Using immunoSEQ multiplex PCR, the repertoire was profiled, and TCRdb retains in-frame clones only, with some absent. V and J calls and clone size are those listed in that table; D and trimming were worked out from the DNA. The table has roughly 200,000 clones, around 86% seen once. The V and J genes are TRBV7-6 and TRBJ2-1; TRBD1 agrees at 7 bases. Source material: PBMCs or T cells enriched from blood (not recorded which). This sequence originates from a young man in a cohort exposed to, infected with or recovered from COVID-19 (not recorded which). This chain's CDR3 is CASSQGGQSSYNEQFF. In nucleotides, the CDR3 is TGTGCCAGCAGCCAAGGGGGACAGAGCTCCTACAATGAGCAGTTCTTC.